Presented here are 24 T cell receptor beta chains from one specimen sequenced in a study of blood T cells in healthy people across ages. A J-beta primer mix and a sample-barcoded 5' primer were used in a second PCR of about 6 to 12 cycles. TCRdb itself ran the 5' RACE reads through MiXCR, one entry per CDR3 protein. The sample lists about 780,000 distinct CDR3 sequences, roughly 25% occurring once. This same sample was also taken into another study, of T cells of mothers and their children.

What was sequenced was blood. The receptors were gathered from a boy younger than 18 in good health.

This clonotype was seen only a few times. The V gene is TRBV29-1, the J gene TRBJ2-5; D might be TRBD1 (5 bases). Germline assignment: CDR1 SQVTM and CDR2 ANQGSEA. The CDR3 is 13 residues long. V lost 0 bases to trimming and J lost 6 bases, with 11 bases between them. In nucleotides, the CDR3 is TGCAGCGTTGAAGATCTTGACAGCCAGACCCAGTACTTC. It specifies CSVEDLDSQTQYF. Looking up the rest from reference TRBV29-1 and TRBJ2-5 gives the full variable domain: SAVISQKPSRDICQRGTSLTIQCQVDSQVTMMFWYRQQPGQSLTLIATANQGSEATYESGFVIDKFPISRPNLTFSTLTVSNMSPEDSSIYLCSVEDLDSQTQYFGPGTRLLVL.

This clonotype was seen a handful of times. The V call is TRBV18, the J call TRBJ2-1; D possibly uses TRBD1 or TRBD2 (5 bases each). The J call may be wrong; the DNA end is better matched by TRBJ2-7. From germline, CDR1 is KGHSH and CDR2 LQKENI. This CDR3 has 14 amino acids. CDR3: CASSPGTSVYEQYF. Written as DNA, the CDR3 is TGTGCCAGCTCACCCGGGACGTCGGTCTACGAGCAGTACTTC.

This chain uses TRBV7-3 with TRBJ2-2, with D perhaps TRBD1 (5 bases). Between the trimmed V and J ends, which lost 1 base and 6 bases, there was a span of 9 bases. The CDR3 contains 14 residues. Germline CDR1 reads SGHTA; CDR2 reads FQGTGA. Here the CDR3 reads CASSLMGPAGELFF. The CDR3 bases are TGTGCCAGCAGCTTAATGGGGCCCGCCGGGGAGCTGTTTTTT.

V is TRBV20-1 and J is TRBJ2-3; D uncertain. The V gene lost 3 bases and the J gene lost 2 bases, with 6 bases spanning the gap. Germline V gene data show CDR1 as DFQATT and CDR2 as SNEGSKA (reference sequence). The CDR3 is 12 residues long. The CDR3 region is CSAREPTDTQYF. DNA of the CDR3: TGCAGTGCTAGGGAGCCCACAGATACGCAGTATTTT.

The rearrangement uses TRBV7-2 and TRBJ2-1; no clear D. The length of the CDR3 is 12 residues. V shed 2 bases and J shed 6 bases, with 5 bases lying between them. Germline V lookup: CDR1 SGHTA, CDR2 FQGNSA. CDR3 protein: CASSLSLNEQFF. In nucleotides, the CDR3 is TGTGCCAGCAGCTTATCTCTCAATGAGCAGTTCTTC.

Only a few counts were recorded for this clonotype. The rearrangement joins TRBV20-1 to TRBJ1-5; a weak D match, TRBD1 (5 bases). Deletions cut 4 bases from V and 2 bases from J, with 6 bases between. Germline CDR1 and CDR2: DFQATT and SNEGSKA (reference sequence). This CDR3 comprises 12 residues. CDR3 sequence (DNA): TGCAGTGCTACCAGGGGCAATCAGCCCCAGCATTTT. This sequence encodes CSATRGNQPQHF.

The DNA of the CDR3 is TGTGCCAGCTCTTCCGCAGGGACTTCCTACGAGCAGTACTTC. Its protein product is CASSSAGTSYEQYF. The V and J genes are TRBV27 and TRBJ2-7; tentative D call: TRBD2 (6 bases). The V end lost 8 bases, the J end lost 1 base, and 15 bases lay between the germline ends. The length of the CDR3 is 14 residues. CDR1 and CDR2 (germline): MNHEY, SMNVEV (reference sequence).

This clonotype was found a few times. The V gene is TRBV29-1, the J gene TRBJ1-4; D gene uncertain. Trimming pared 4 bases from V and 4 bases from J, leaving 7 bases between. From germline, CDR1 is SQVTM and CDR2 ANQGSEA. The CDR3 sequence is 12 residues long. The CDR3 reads CSVVPVNEKLFF. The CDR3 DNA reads TGCAGCGTTGTGCCAGTTAATGAAAAACTGTTTTTT. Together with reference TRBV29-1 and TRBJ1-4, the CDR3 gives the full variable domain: SAVISQKPSRDICQRGTSLTIQCQVDSQVTMMFWYRQQPGQSLTLIATANQGSEATYESGFVIDKFPISRPNLTFSTLTVSNMSPEDSSIYLCSVVPVNEKLFFGSGTQLSVL.

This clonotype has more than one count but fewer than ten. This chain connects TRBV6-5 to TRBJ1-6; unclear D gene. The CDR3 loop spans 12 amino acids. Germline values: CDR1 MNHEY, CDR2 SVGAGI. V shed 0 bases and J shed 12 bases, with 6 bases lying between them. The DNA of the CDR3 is TGTGCCAGCAGTTACTCGACCGTACCCCTCCACTTT. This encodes CASSYSTVPLHF.

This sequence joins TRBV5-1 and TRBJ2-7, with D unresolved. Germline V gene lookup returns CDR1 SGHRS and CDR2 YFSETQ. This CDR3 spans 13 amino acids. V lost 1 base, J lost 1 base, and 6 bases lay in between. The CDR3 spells CASSLKLSYEQYF. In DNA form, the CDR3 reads TGCGCCAGCAGCTTGAAGCTTTCCTACGAGCAGTACTTC.

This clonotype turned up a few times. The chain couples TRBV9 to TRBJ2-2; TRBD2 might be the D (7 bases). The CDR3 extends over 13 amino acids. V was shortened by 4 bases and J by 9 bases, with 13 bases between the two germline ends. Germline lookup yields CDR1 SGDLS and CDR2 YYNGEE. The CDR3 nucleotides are TGTGCCAGCAGCCCGGGCGGGGGCTGGGAGCTGTTTTTT. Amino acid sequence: CASSPGGGWELFF.

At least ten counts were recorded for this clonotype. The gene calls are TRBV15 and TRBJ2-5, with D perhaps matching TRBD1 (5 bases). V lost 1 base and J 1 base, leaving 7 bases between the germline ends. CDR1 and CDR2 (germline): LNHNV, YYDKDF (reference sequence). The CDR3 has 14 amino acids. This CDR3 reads CATSRVDSQETQYF. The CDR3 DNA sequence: TGTGCCACCAGCAGAGTTGACAGCCAAGAGACCCAGTACTTC.

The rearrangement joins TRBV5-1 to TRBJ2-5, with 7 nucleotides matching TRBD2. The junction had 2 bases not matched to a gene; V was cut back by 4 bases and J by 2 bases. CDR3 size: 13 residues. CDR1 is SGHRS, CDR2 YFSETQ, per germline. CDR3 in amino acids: CASSIAGQETQYF. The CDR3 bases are TGCGCCAGCAGCATAGCGGGTCAAGAGACCCAGTACTTC.

The CDR3 loop is CASSSLRTADKETQYF. CDR3 coding DNA: TGTGCCAGCAGCTCCCTCCGCACAGCAGACAAAGAGACCCAGTACTTC. The rearrangement uses TRBV7-9 and TRBJ2-5; D unresolved. Per germline, CDR1 SEHNR and CDR2 FQNEAQ (reference sequence). CDR3 length: 16 amino acids. V was pared by 4 bases and J by 3 bases, with 18 bases between.

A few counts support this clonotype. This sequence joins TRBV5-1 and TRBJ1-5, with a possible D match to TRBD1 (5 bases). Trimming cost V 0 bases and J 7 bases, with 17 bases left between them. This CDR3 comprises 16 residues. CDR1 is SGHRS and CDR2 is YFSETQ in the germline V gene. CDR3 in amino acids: CASSLEGRGAEQPQHF. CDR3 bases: TGCGCCAGCAGCTTGGAGGGGCGCGGAGCCGAGCAGCCCCAGCATTTT.

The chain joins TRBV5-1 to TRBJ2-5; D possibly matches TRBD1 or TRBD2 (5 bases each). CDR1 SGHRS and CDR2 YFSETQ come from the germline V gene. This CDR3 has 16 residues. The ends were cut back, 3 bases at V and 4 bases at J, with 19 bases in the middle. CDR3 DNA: TGCGCCAGCAGCTCTCCTGACGGGGCTGGGGGAGAGACCCAGTACTTC. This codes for CASSSPDGAGGETQYF. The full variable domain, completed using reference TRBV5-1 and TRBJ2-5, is KAGVTQTPRYLIKTRGQQVTLSCSPISGHRSVSWYQQTPGQGLQFLFEYFSETQRNKGNFPGRFSGRQFSNSRSEMNVSTLELGDSALYLCASSSPDGAGGETQYFGPGTRLLVL.

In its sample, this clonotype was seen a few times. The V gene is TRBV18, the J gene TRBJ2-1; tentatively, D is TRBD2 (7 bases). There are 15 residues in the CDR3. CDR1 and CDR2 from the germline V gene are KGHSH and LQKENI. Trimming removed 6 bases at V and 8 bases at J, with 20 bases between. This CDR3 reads CASSRPGGRGYEQFF. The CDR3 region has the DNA TGTGCCAGCTCTCGCCCCGGGGGGCGGGGCTATGAGCAGTTCTTC.

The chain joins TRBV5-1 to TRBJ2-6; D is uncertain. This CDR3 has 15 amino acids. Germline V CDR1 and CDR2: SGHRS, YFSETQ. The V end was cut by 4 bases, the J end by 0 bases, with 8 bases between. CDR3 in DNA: TGCGCCAGCAGCCCAGTAACCTCTGGGGCCAACGTCCTGACTTTC. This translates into CASSPVTSGANVLTF.

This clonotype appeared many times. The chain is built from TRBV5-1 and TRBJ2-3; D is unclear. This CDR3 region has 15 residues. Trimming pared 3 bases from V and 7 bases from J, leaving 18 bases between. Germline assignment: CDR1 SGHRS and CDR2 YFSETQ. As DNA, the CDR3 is TGCGCCAGCAGCTCCTCCGGGCCCGGTCAGAATACGCAGTATTTT. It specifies CASSSSGPGQNTQYF.

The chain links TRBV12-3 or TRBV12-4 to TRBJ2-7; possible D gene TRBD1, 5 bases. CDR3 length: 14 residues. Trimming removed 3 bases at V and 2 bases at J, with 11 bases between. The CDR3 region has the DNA TGTGCCAGCAGTTTTACAGGTTCTACCTACGAGCAGTACTTC. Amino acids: CASSFTGSTYEQYF.

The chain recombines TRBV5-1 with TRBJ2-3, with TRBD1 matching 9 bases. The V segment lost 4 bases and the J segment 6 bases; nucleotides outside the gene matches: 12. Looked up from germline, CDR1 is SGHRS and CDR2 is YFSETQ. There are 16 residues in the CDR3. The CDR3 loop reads CASSIPAGTGRDTQYF. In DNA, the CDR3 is TGCGCCAGCAGCATTCCCGCCGGGACAGGGAGGGATACGCAGTATTTT.

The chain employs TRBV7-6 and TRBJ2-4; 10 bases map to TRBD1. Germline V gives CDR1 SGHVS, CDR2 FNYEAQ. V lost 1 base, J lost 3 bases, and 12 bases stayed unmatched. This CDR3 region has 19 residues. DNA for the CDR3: TGTGCCAGCAGCTTAGGGTATCGGGACAGGGGATCAGGCAAAAACATTCAGTACTTC. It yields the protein CASSLGYRDRGSGKNIQYF.

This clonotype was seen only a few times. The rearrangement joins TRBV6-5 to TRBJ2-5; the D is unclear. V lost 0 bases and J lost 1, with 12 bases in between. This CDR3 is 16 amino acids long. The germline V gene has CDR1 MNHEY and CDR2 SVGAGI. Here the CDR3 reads CASSYSPAIPQETQYF. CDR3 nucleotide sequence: TGTGCCAGCAGTTACTCCCCGGCAATTCCCCAAGAGACCCAGTACTTC.

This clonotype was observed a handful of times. CDR3 amino acids: CASSQSGRGSSYNEQFF. In DNA, the CDR3 is TGCGCCAGCAGCCAAAGCGGGCGGGGGAGCTCCTACAATGAGCAGTTCTTC. The chain employs TRBV4-1 and TRBJ2-1; the match to TRBD2 covers 7 bases. The V and J ends lost 2 bases and 0 bases, in that order; junction bases with no gene match: 7. Germline CDR1 reads MGHRA; CDR2 reads YSYEKL. This CDR3 comprises 17 residues.